Detailed here is one T cell receptor beta chain. Its antigen is currently unknown. This CDR3 has 14 amino acids. Trimming cost V 0 bases and J 2 bases, with 8 bases left between them. The germline V gene encodes CDR1 SEHNR and CDR2 FQNEAQ (reference sequence). The entry originates in a study of cytomegalovirus exposure and HLA in healthy donors. Study-level results: Cytomegalovirus-associated status was assigned to 164 TCR beta chains.

Vbeta (60) and Jbeta (13) primers were used in the PCR. The table came from immunoSEQ multiplex PCR; TCRdb's copy has only in-frame clones and leaves some out. The sample consists of about 140,000 clones, about three quarters of them appearing once. The receptor's source is a man between 40 and 49 years old in good health and CMV-seropositive. The sample comprised PBMCs. The chain joins TRBV7-9 to TRBJ2-7, with D possibly being TRBD2 (6 bases). CDR3: CASSLASSAYEQYF. DNA of the CDR3: TGTGCCAGCAGCTTAGCGTCTAGCGCCTACGAGCAGTACTTC.